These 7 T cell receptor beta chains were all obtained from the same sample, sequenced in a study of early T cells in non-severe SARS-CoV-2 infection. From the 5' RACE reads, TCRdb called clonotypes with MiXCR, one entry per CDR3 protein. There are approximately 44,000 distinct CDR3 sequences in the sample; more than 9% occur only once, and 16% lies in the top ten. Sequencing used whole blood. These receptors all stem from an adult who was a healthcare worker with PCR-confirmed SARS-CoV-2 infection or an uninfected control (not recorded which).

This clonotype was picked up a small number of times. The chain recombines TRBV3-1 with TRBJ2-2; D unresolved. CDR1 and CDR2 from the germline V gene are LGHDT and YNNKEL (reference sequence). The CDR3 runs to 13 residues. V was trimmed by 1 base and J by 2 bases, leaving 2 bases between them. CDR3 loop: CASSQANTGELFF. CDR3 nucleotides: TGTGCCAGCAGCCAAGCAAACACCGGGGAGCTGTTTTTT.

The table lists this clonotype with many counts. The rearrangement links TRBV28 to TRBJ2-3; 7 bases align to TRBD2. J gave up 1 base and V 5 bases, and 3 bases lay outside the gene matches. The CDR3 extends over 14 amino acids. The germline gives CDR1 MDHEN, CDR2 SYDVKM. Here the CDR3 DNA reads TGTGCCAGCAGTCTAGCGGCCCGCACAGATACGCAGTATTTT. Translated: CASSLAARTDTQYF.

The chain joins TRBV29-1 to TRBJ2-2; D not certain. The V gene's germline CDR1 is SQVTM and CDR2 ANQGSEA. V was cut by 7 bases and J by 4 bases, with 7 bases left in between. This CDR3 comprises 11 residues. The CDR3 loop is CSAQSTGELFF. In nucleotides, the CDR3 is TGCAGCGCCCAGAGCACCGGGGAGCTGTTTTTT.

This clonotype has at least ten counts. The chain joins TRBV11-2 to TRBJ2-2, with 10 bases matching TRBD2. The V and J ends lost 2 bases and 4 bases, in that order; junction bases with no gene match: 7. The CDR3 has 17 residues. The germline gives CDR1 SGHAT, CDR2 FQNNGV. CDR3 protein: CASSLRSSGSTTGELFF. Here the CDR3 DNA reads TGTGCCAGCAGCTTACGGTCTAGCGGGAGCACCACCGGGGAGCTGTTTTTT.

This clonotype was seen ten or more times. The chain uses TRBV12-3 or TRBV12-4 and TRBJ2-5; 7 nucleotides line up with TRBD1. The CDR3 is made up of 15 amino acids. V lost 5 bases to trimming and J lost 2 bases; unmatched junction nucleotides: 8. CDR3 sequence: CASSRGQSIQETQYF. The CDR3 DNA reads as TGTGCCAGCAGTAGGGGACAGAGTATTCAAGAGACCCAGTACTTC.

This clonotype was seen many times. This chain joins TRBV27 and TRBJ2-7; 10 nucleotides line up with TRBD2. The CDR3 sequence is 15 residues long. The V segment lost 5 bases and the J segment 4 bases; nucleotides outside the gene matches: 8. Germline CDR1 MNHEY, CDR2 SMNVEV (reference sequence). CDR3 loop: CASSRTSGGFYEQYF. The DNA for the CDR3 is TGTGCCAGCAGTCGGACTAGCGGAGGATTTTACGAGCAGTACTTC.

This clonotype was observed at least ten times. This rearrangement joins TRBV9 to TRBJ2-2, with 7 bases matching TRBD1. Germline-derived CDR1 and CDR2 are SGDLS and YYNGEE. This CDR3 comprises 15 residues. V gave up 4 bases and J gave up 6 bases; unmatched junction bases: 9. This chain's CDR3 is CASSIRDSSSGELFF. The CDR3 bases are TGTGCCAGCAGCATTCGGGACAGCTCTTCCGGGGAGCTGTTTTTT.